Below, 20 T cell receptor beta chains from the same sample are listed, as sequenced in a study of CD8+CD57+ T cells in acquired aplastic anemia. It was genomic DNA that served as the template for profiling TCR beta VDJ and CDR3. TCRdb re-derived calls from the reads in MiXCR, one entry per CDR3 protein. Of some 190,000 distinct CDR3 sequences detected, under 55% appear once; the ten largest clones hold approximately 2.9%. The specimen sequenced was sorted CD4+, CD8+, or CD8+CD57+ T cells (not recorded which) from PBMCs. These receptors all come from a human donor in good health.

This clonotype was observed a handful of times. The chain uses TRBV28 and TRBJ1-2; D gene uncertain. The germline V gene has CDR1 MDHEN and CDR2 SYDVKM. V was trimmed by 5 bases and J by 3 bases, leaving 10 bases between them. The CDR3 is made up of 13 amino acids. This chain's CDR3 is CASSLIGDYGYTF. Written as DNA, the CDR3 is TGTGCCAGCAGTCTGATCGGCGACTATGGCTACACCTTC.

The chain couples TRBV19 to TRBJ1-6; 9 positions match TRBD1. CDR3 size: 15 residues. The V segment lost 1 base and the J segment 7 bases; nucleotides outside the gene matches: 2. Germline V gene data show CDR1 as LNHDA and CDR2 as SQIVND (reference sequence). The CDR3 bases are TGTGCCAGTAGTATAGCCGGGACAGGGAATTCACCCCTCCACTTT. Its protein is CASSIAGTGNSPLHF. Based on the CDR3 plus reference TRBV19 and TRBJ1-6, the full variable domain is DGGITQSPKYLFRKEGQNVTLSCEQNLNHDAMYWYRQDPGQGLRLIYYSQIVNDFQKGDIAEGYSVSREKKESFPLTVTSAQKNPTAFYLCASSIAGTGNSPLHFGNGTRLTVT.

V usage is TRBV20-1 and J usage is TRBJ2-7, with 11 bases that match TRBD2. The germline V gene has CDR1 DFQATT and CDR2 SNEGSKA (reference sequence). The trim removed 5 bases at V and 2 bases at J, leaving 5 bases unmatched. CDR3 length equals 14 residues. CDR3 sequence (DNA): TGCAGTGCTGGGCCTAGCGGGAGGACCTACGAGCAGTACTTC. Its translation: CSAGPSGRTYEQYF.

This clonotype has ten or more counts. The chain is built from TRBV3-1 and TRBJ2-1, with a tentative D call TRBD2 (6 bases). This CDR3 comprises 13 residues. V dropped 1 base and J dropped 6 bases, with 7 bases sitting between them. In germline, CDR1 is LGHDT, CDR2 YNNKEL (reference sequence). The CDR3 coding sequence is TGTGCCAGCAGCCAAGGGGGGGTCAATGAGCAGTTCTTC. Amino acid sequence: CASSQGGVNEQFF.

The V call is TRBV19, the J call TRBJ2-1, with 12 bases lining up with TRBD2. Germline CDR1 LNHDA, CDR2 SQIVND (reference sequence). The CDR3 loop spans 15 amino acids. V lost 4 bases to trimming and J lost 3 bases; unmatched junction nucleotides: 1. The CDR3 protein is CASSRTSGVYNEQFF. DNA of the CDR3: TGTGCCAGTAGTAGGACTAGCGGGGTCTACAATGAGCAGTTCTTC.

On this clonotype itself: The CDR3 carries no conserved terminal phenylalanine or tryptophan, so it likely arises from a read error. It is unclear where the CDR3 begins or ends on the DNA, so no DNA is shown, and the CDR3 is as TCRdb lists it. CDR3 sequence reads: CATSRGTGFS. The chain couples TRBV15 to TRBJ1-1. Germline V gene sequence: CDR1 LNHNV, CDR2 YYDKDF (reference sequence). The CDR3 region is 10 residues in length, termini included.

The sample holds one count of this clonotype. CDR3 region: CAISRQGNSGANVLTF. The CDR3 coding sequence is TGTGCCATCAGTAGACAGGGGAACTCTGGGGCCAACGTCCTGACTTTC. The chain links TRBV10-3 to TRBJ2-6; 8 bases are shared with TRBD1. V trimming: 5 bases; J trimming: 0 bases; junction bases outside the gene matches: 3. Germline V gene lookup returns CDR1 ENHRY and CDR2 SYGVKD. This CDR3 region has 16 residues.

This clonotype occurred many times. The germline gene is not matched at one end of the junction; a read error may be the cause. The chain uses TRBV10-2 and TRBJ1-1; TRBD1 is a possible D gene (5 bases). Germline lookup yields CDR1 WSHSY and CDR2 SAAADI. The CDR3 runs to 18 residues. The CDR3 sequence: CASSEVGGRAYMNTEALF. Here the CDR3 DNA reads TGCGCCAGCAGTGAGGTGGGAGGCAGGGCATACATGAACACTGAAGCTCTCTTT.

The chain joins TRBV7-2 to TRBJ1-5, with D possibly TRBD1 on 5 matching bases. The V end was cut by 3 bases, the J end by 3 bases, with 9 bases between. There are 14 residues in the CDR3. From germline, CDR1 is SGHTA and CDR2 FQGNSA. The CDR3 sequence is CASSFYRNNQPQHF. In nucleotides, the CDR3 is TGTGCCAGCAGCTTCTACAGGAACAATCAGCCCCAGCATTTT. The full variable domain, its missing parts supplied by reference TRBV7-2 and TRBJ1-5, is GAGVSQSPSNKVTEKGKDVELRCDPISGHTALYWYRQSLGQGLEFLIYFQGNSAPDKSGLPSDRFSAERTGGSVSTLTIQRTQQEDSAVYLCASSFYRNNQPQHFGDGTRLSIL.

The V gene is TRBV5-1, the J gene TRBJ2-7; 9 bases map to TRBD2. Germline CDR1 and CDR2: SGHRS and YFSETQ. The CDR3 is 15 residues long. J gave up 5 bases and V 0 bases, and 6 bases lay outside the gene matches. This CDR3 is CASSLVPSGVNEQYF. The CDR3 nucleotides are TGCGCCAGCAGCTTGGTACCTAGCGGGGTCAACGAGCAGTACTTC.

The sample holds many counts of this clonotype. The chain joins TRBV5-4 to TRBJ2-7, with 13 bases identical to TRBD2. Trimming at V came to 4 bases and at J to 2 bases, leaving 3 bases not matched to a gene. The CDR3 runs 15 residues. Germline CDR1 reads SGHNT; CDR2 reads YYREEE (reference sequence). The CDR3 DNA sequence: TGTGCCAGCAGCGGGGGGACTAGCGGGACCTACGAGCAGTACTTC. As protein: CASSGGTSGTYEQYF.

The CDR3 region is CASSLGGRGTEAFF. The DNA for the CDR3 is TGTGCCAGCAGCTTAGGGGGCCGAGGCACTGAAGCTTTCTTT. This sequence joins TRBV13 and TRBJ1-1; no clear D. V was trimmed by 0 bases and J by 4 bases, leaving 9 bases between them. The V gene's germline CDR1 is PRHDT and CDR2 FYEKMQ (reference sequence). The CDR3 consists of 14 residues.

In the case of this clonotype: Compared with germline, one end of the junction differs, possibly owing to a read error. The genes are TRBV12-3 or TRBV12-4 and TRBJ2-1, with 10 bases identical to TRBD2. The CDR3 spans 15 residues. The chain's CDR3 is CASSLGSGGYNGQFF. Written as DNA, the CDR3 is TGTGCCAGCAGTTTGGGTAGCGGGGGGTACAATGGGCAGTTCTTC.

This clonotype has ten or more counts. The V and J genes are TRBV19 and TRBJ1-5; D possibly corresponds to TRBD1 (5 bases). The CDR3 extends over 15 amino acids. CDR1 is LNHDA, CDR2 SQIVND, per germline (reference sequence). Trimming left V 3 bases short and J 3 bases short, with 12 bases between. CDR3 amino acids: CASSMGDSFNQPQHF. CDR3 sequence (DNA): TGTGCCAGTAGTATGGGCGACAGCTTCAATCAGCCCCAGCATTTT.

V gene TRBV11-2 combines with J gene TRBJ2-7; 9 bases agree with TRBD1. The CDR3 spans 15 residues. Germline CDR1 reads SGHAT; CDR2 reads FQNNGV. With V trimmed by 0 bases and J by 4 bases, 4 bases remained unmatched. The DNA for the CDR3 is TGTGCCAGCAGCTTAGAAGGGACAGGGCTTTACGAGCAGTACTTC. This translates into CASSLEGTGLYEQYF.

This sequence joins TRBV7-3 and TRBJ2-7; the match to TRBD2 covers 7 bases. The CDR3 sequence is 16 residues long. Per the germline V gene, CDR1 is SGHTA and CDR2 is FQGTGA. With 5 bases clipped from V and 1 base from J, the junction kept 11 bases outside the gene matches. The CDR3 DNA is TGTGCCAGCAGCCGGGCCGTAGTAGCGGGTTCCTACGAGCAGTACTTC. Protein sequence: CASSRAVVAGSYEQYF.

Notes on this clonotype: A much larger clone differs from this one at a single base, so this may be a read error. The chain employs TRBV20-1 and TRBJ1-3; D is uncertain. The V end lost 3 bases, the J end lost 0 bases, and 6 bases lay between the germline ends. CDR3 length equals 13 residues. Looked up from germline, CDR1 is DFQATT and CDR2 is SNEGSKA (reference sequence). CDR3 nucleotide sequence: TGCAGTGCTAGCCCGAACTCTGGAAACACCATATATTTT. It yields the protein CSASPNSGNTIYF.

This clonotype was detected only a few times. The chain carries TRBV10-1 and TRBJ2-5, with a weak D call TRBD1 (5 bases). The CDR3 has 14 residues. From germline, CDR1 is WNHNN and CDR2 SYGVQD (reference sequence). The V gene lost 0 bases and the J gene lost 2 bases, with 7 bases spanning the gap. CDR3: CASSESAGQETQYF. Written as DNA, the CDR3 is TGCGCCAGCAGTGAGTCGGCAGGGCAAGAGACCCAGTACTTC.

Only a few counts were recorded for this clonotype. The junction differs from germline at one of its ends, possibly a read error. This rearrangement joins TRBV7-2 to TRBJ2-5; D perhaps matches TRBD1 (5 bases). From germline, CDR1 is SGHTA and CDR2 FQGNSA. The CDR3 length is 13 residues. CDR3 nucleotides: TGCGCCAGCAGCCAAACGCAGGGAGAGACCCAGTACTTC. It is translated as CASSQTQGETQYF.

V and J are TRBV29-1 and TRBJ2-1; either TRBD1 or TRBD2 may fit D (5 bases each). Germline CDR1 is SQVTM and CDR2 is ANQGSEA. V lost 5 bases to trimming and J lost 4 bases, with 12 bases between them. The CDR3 loop spans 13 amino acids. CDR3 DNA sequence: TGCAGCGTTCGAGGGACGGAATACAATGAGCAGTTCTTC. It encodes CSVRGTEYNEQFF.